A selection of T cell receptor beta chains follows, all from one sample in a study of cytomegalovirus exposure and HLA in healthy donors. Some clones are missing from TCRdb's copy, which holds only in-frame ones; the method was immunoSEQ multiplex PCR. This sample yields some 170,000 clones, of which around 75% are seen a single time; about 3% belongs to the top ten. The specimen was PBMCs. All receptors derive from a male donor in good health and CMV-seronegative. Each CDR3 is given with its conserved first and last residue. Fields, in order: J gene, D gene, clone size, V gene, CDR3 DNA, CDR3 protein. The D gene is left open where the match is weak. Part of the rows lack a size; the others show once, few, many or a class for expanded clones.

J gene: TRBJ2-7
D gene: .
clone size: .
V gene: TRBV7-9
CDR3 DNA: TGTTCCAGCAGCTCCTCTTACTACGAGCAGTACTTC
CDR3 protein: CSSSSSYYEQYF

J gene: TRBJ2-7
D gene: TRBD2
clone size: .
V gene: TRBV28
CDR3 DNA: TGTGCCAGCAAACCTAGCGGGAGTTCCTCCTACGAGCAGTACTTC
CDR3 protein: CASKPSGSSSYEQYF

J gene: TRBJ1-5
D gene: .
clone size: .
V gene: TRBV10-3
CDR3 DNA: TGTGCCATCGGACAGAATAGCAATCAGCCCCAGCATTTT
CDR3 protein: CAIGQNSNQPQHF

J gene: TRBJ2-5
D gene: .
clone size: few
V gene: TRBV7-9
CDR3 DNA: TGTGCCAGCAGCCTCCAAGAGACCCAGTACTTC
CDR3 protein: CASSLQETQYF

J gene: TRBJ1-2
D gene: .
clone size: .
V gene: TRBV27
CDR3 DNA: TGTGCCAGCAGTTTCGGGAGCGGCTATGGCTACACCTTC
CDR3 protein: CASSFGSGYGYTF

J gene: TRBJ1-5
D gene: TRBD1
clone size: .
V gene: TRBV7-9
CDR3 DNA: TGTGCCAGCAGCCACGACAGGGGAGACAATCAGCCCCAGCATTTT
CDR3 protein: CASSHDRGDNQPQHF

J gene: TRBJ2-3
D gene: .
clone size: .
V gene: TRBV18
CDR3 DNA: TGTGCCAGCTCACCACCCACTAAAACAGATACGCAGTATTTT
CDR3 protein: CASSPPTKTDTQYF

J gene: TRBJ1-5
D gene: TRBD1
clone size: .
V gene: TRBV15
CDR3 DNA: TGTGCCAGAGACCGGGACAGCGTTAGCAATCAGCCCCAGCATTTT
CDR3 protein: CARDRDSVSNQPQHF

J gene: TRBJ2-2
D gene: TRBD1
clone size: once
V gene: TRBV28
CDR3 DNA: TGTGCCAGCAGTAAAGGGACAGGAGGGGAGCTGTTTTTT
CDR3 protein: CASSKGTGGELFF

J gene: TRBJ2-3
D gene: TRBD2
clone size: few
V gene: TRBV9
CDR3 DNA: TGTGCCAGCAGCGGGCGGGGACTAGCGGGAGCGTTGGCAGATACGCAGTATTTT
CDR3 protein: CASSGRGLAGALADTQYF

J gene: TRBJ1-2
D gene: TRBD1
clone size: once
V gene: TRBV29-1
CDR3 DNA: TGCAGCGTTGACCTACAGGGGAACTATGGCTACACCTTC
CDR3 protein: CSVDLQGNYGYTF

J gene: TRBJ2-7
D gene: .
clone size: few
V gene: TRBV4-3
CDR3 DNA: TGCGCCAGCAGCCAAGGTTTATCCTCCTACGAGCAGTACTTC
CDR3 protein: CASSQGLSSYEQYF

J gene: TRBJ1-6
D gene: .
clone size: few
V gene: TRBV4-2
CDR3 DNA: TGTGCCAGCAGTCCTCAGACCTACAGGAGCTCCTATAATTCACCCCTCCACTTT
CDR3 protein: CASSPQTYRSSYNSPLHF

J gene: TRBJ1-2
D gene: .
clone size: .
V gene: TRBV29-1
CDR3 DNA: TGCAGCGTTGCAGGGGCCCAGGGCCTGGGGATCTATGGCTACACCTTC
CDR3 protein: CSVAGAQGLGIYGYTF

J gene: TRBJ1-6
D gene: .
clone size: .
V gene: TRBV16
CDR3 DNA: TGTGCCAGCAGCCCCCCAGCGGCTCGAGGTTCACCCCTCCACTTT
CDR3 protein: CASSPPAARGSPLHF

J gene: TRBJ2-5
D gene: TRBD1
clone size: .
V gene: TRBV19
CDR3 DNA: TGTGCCAGTAGCTCTCACAGACAGGGGATCTACCAAGAGACCCAGTACTTC
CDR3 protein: CASSSHRQGIYQETQYF

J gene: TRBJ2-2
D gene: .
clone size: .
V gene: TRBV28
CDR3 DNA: TGTGCCAGCAGTTTAAACGACTATTCCACCGGGGAGCTGTTTTTT
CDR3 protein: CASSLNDYSTGELFF

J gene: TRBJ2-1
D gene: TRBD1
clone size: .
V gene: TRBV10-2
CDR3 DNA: TGCGCCAGCAATGACTACGGGACAGGGTACAATGAGCAGTTCTTC
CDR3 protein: CASNDYGTGYNEQFF

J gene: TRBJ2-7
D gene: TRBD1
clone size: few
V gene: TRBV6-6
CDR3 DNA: TGTGCCAGCAGTCCCAGGACAGGGGGCTACGAGCAGTACTTC
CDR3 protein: CASSPRTGGYEQYF

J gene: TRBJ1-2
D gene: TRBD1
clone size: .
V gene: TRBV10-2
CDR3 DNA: TGCGCCAGCAGGGTCAATACACAGGGGGCTTTTTCCTATGGCTACACCTTC
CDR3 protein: CASRVNTQGAFSYGYTF

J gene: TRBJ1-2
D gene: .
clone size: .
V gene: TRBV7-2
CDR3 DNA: TGTGCCAGCAGCCCCCGAGGTGCAGCCCTCTATGGCTACACCTTC
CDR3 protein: CASSPRGAALYGYTF

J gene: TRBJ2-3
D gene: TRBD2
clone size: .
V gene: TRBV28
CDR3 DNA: TGTGCCAGCAGTTTCTCAGGGAGGGGTACAGATACGCAGTATTTT
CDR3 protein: CASSFSGRGTDTQYF

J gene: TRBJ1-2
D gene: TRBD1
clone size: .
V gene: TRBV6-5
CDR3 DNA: TGTGCCAGCAGTTACTATGGGACAGGGGTCTATGGCTACACCTTC
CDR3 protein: CASSYYGTGVYGYTF

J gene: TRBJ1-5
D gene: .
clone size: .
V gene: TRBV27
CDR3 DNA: TGTGCCAGCAGTTTATACCGGAATCAGCCCCAGCATTTT
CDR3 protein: CASSLYRNQPQHF

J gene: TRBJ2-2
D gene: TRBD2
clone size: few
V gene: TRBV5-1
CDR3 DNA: TGCGCCAGCAGCTTGAGCGGGGGCGCGAACACCGGGGAGCTGTTTTTT
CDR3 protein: CASSLSGGANTGELFF

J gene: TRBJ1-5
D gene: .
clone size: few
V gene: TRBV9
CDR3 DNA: TGTGCCAGCAGCGTAGGGTGGGGAGGTCAGCCCCAGCATTTT
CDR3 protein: CASSVGWGGQPQHF

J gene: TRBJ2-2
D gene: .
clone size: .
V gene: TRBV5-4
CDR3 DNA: TGTGCCAGCAGCCCCGGTCGAAGCGAAGGCGGGGAGCTGTTTTTT
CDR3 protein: CASSPGRSEGGELFF

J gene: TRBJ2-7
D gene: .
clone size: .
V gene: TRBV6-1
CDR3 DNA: TGTGCCAGCAGTGAAGAGAGGTACCGGTTCTACGAGCAGTACTTC
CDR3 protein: CASSEERYRFYEQYF

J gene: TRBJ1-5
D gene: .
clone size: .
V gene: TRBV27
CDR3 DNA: TGTGCCAGCAGTTGGAGCAATGACGGCCAGCCCCAGCATTTT
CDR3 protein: CASSWSNDGQPQHF

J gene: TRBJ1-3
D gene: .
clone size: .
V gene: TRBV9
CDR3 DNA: TGTGCCAGCAGCGTAGCGGGACACCAGAGCTCTGGAAACACCATATATTTT
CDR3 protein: CASSVAGHQSSGNTIYF

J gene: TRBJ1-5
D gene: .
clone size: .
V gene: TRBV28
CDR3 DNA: TGTGCCAGCAGCCCTGGAGGAAATCAGCCCCAGCATTTT
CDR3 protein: CASSPGGNQPQHF

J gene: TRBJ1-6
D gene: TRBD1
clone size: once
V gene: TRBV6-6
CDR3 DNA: TGTGCCAGCAGTTACACCGGGACAGGGATGGGCTCACCCCTCCACTTT
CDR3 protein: CASSYTGTGMGSPLHF

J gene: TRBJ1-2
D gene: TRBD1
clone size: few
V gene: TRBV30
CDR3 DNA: TGTGCCTGGTGGACAGGCCGTGGCTACACCTTC
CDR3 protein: CAWWTGRGYTF

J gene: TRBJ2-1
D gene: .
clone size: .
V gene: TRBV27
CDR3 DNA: TGTGCCAGCACCCACCTGAGGCGGAGCTCCTACAATGAGCAGTTCTTC
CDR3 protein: CASTHLRRSSYNEQFF

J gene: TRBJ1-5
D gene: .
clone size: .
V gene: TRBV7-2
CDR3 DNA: TGTGCCAGCAGCAAGACAGAAAGCAATCAGCCCCAGCATTTT
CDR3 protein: CASSKTESNQPQHF

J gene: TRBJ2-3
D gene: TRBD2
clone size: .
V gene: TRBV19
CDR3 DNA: TGTGCCAGTACCTTTAGCGGGGGGGCCACAGATACGCAGTATTTT
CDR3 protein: CASTFSGGATDTQYF

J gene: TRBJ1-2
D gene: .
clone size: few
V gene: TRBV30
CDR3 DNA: TGTGCCTGGAGTAGAGGCAAGCCCAATGGCTACACCTTC
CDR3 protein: CAWSRGKPNGYTF

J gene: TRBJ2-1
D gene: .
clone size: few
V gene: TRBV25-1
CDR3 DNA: TGTGCCAGCGGATACCGGGACTTTGGCAATGAGCAGTTCTTC
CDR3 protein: CASGYRDFGNEQFF

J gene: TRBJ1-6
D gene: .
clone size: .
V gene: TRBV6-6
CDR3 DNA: TGTGCCAGCAAGGGGGATTCACCCCTCCACTTT
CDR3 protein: CASKGDSPLHF

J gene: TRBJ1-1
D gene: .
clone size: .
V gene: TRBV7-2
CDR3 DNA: TGTGCCAGCAGCTTAGCCCTTATCGGGGACACTGAAGCTTTCTTT
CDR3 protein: CASSLALIGDTEAFF

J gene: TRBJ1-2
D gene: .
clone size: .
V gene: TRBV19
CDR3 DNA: TGTGCCAGTAGTACGCTACAGGATTATGGCTACACCTTC
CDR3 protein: CASSTLQDYGYTF

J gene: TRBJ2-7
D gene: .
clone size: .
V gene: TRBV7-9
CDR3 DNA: TGTGCCAGCAGCTTAATCGTGGGCGCGGGGGAGCAGTACTTC
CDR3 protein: CASSLIVGAGEQYF

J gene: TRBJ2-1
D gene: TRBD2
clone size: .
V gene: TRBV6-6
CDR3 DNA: TGTGCCAGCAGTTACTCCTGGCGGGAGAGCTACAATGAGCAGTTCTTC
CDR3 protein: CASSYSWRESYNEQFF

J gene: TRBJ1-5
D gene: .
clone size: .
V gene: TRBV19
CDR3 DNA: TGTGCCAGTAGTAACAGGGTGGCAAGCAATCAGCCCCAGCATTTT
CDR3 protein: CASSNRVASNQPQHF

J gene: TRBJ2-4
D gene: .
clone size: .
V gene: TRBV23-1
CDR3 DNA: TGCGCCAGCAGTCAATCGCTACCTAGAGGATACTTC
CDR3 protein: CASSQSLPRGYF

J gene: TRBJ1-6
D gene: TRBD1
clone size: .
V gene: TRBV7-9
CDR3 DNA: TGTGCCAGCAGCCACGGGACAGTCAATTCACCCCTCCACTTT
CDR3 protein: CASSHGTVNSPLHF

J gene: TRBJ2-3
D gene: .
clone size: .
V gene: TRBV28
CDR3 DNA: TGTGCCAGCCTTTCCCCGGGAGATACGCAGTATTTT
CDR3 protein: CASLSPGDTQYF

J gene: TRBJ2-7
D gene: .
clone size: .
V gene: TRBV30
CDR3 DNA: TGTGCCTGGAGCGGCTCCTACGAGCAGTACTTC
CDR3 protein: CAWSGSYEQYF

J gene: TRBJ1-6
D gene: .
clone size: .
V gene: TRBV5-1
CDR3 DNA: TGCGCCAGCAGCTTGTCTGGCTCACCCCTCCACTTT
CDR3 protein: CASSLSGSPLHF

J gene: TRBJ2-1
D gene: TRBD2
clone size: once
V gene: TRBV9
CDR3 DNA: TGTGCCAGCAGCGTAGCGGGAGGGCCTTACAATGAGCAGTTCTTC
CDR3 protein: CASSVAGGPYNEQFF

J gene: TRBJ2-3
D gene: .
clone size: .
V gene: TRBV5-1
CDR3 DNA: TGCGCCAGCAGCGGAGCTGCTGATTCTGGCACAGATACGCAGTATTTT
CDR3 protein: CASSGAADSGTDTQYF

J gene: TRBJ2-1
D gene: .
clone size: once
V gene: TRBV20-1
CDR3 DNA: TGCAGTGCTAAGCTAGTGAGTGAGCAGTTCTTC
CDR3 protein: CSAKLVSEQFF

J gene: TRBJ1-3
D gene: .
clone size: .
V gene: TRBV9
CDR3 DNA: TGTGCCAGCAGCGTCAGGGGAGTTGGAGGAAACACCATATATTTT
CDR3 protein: CASSVRGVGGNTIYF

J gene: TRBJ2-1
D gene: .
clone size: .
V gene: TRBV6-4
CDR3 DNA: TGTGCCAGCAGTGAGACTCCCTTGACGGAGCAGTTCTTC
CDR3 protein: CASSETPLTEQFF

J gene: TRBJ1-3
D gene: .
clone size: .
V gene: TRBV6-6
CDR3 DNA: TGTGCCAGCAGTTACGGGACTACTGGAAACACCATATATTTT
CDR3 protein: CASSYGTTGNTIYF

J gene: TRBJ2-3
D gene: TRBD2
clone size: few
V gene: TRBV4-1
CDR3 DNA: TGCGCCAGCAGCCCGATATTCCCGGGACTAGCTGTTCTAGATACGCAGTATTTT
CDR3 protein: CASSPIFPGLAVLDTQYF

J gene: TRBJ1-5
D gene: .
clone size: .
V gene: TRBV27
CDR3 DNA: TGTGCCAGCAGTTTATGGGGTCCGCGGGGCAGTAACGATCAGCCCCAGCATTTT
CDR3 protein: CASSLWGPRGSNDQPQHF

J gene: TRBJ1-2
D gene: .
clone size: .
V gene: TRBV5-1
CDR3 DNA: TGCGCCAGCAGCTTGGTTCGGGAAGGGAGTGCCTACACCTTC
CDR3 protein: CASSLVREGSAYTF

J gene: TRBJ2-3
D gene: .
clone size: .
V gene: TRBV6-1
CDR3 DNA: TGTGCCAGCAGTCCCCGTTCGGCAGATACGCAGTATTTT
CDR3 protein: CASSPRSADTQYF

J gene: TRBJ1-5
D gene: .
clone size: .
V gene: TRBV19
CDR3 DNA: TGTGCCAGTAGTATTGCCTCATCGGGTCAGCCCCAGCATTTT
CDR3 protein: CASSIASSGQPQHF